This T cell receptor (beta chain) was identified during a study of molecular identifiers for immune sequencing clone quantification. The sample holds a few counts of this clonotype. Its antigen is undetermined. Study results and limitations: Barcode collisions between identical TCR molecules could shrink estimates of highly expanded clone sizes.

Bulk TCR libraries used previously described methods and listed TCR primers. One entry per CDR3 protein, called by TCRdb with MiXCR from the PCR reads. The table shows hundreds of thousands of distinct CDR3 sequences, with roughly 23% occurring only once. J was trimmed by 2 bases and V by 6 bases; bases with no gene match: 11. Germline V lookup: CDR1 MNHEY, CDR2 SMNVEV (reference sequence). This CDR3 is 16 amino acids long. The sequenced sample consisted of naive CD8+ T cells from blood, with Jurkat cell RNA spiked in. Subset reported: FACS-sorted CD8+CD4-CCR7+CD45RA+ naive T cells. The sequence came from a human donor in good health. Some libraries in this study had Jurkat cell RNA spiked in. This rearrangement joins TRBV27 to TRBJ2-3; 7 bases line up with TRBD2. The DNA for the CDR3 is TGTGCCAGCAGCCAAAGACTAGCCAAGGCCACAGATACGCAGTATTTT. Its protein product is CASSQRLAKATDTQYF.